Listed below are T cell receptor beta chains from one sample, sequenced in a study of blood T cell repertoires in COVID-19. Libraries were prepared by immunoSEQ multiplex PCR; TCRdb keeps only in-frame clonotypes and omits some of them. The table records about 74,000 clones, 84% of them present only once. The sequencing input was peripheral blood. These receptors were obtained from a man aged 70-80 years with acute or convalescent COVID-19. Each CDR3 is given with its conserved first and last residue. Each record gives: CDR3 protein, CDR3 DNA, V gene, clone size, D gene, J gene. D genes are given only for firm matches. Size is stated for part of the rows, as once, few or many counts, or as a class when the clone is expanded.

CTSSQGIAAQSSYEQYF,TGCACCAGCAGCCAAGGGATAGCGGCCCAGAGCTCCTACGAGCAGTACTTC,TRBV1,NA,NA,TRBJ2-7
CASSQGGGESSYEQYF,TGTGCCAGCAGCCAAGGGGGCGGGGAGAGCTCCTACGAGCAGTACTTC,TRBV3-1/TRBV3-2,NA,NA,TRBJ2-7
CASSLDRETNYGYTF,TGCGCCAGCAGCTTGGACAGGGAGACTAACTATGGCTACACCTTC,TRBV5-1,NA,NA,TRBJ1-2
CASSSQGFLASPLHF,TGTGCCAGCAGCTCCCAGGGGTTTCTGGCTTCACCCCTCCACTTT,TRBV11-1,NA,NA,TRBJ1-6
CASSPTGQAREQYF,TGTGCCAGCAGCCCGACCGGACAGGCCAGGGAGCAGTACTTC,TRBV28,once,TRBD1,TRBJ2-7
CASSPHRTEPVGYTF,TGTGCCAGCAGCCCCCACCGGACAGAGCCTGTGGGCTACACCTTC,TRBV6-2/TRBV6-3,once,NA,TRBJ1-2
CASSIPDSYKNIQYF,TGTGCCAGTAGTATTCCGGACAGCTACAAAAACATTCAGTACTTC,TRBV19,NA,NA,TRBJ2-4
CASSPLGRRGTATNEKLFF,TGCGCCAGCAGCCCGCTTGGCAGGCGGGGCACGGCAACTAATGAAAAACTGTTTTTT,TRBV5-1,NA,NA,TRBJ1-4
CASSGGPGTDSYEQYF,TGTGCCAGCAGTGGAGGCCCCGGGACAGATTCCTACGAGCAGTACTTC,TRBV25-1,NA,TRBD1,TRBJ2-7
CASSVTGGDYTEAFF,TGTGCCAGCAGTGTTACAGGGGGCGATTACACTGAAGCTTTCTTT,TRBV6-4,once,TRBD1,TRBJ1-1
CAITDRDMNTEAFF,TGTGCCATCACCGACAGGGATATGAACACTGAAGCTTTCTTT,TRBV10-3,NA,TRBD1,TRBJ1-1
CASSYVFSGGDNEQFF,TGCGCCAGCAGCTACGTCTTTAGCGGGGGGGATAATGAGCAGTTCTTC,TRBV4-1,NA,TRBD2,TRBJ2-1
CATAAAASYNEQFF,TGTGCCACCGCCGCAGCGGCTTCCTACAATGAGCAGTTCTTC,TRBV25-1,NA,NA,TRBJ2-1
CASSIGRGGSRNIQYF,TGTGCCAGTAGTATAGGTAGGGGCGGGAGTAGGAACATTCAGTACTTC,TRBV19,few,TRBD2,TRBJ2-4
CATSRVGWGQNEKLFF,TGTGCCACCAGCAGAGTAGGATGGGGACAGAATGAAAAACTGTTTTTT,TRBV15,NA,TRBD1,TRBJ1-4
CASSLGQGHNSPLHF,TGTGCCAGCAGCTTAGGACAGGGCCATAATTCACCCCTCCACTTT,TRBV7-9,NA,TRBD1,TRBJ1-6
CASSLDRGLRNEQFF,TGTGCCAGCAGCTTAGATCGTGGACTGCGAAATGAGCAGTTCTTC,TRBV11-2,NA,NA,TRBJ2-1
CASRVNTEAFF,TGTGCCAGCCGAGTGAACACTGAAGCTTTCTTT,TRBV6-5,once,NA,TRBJ1-1
CASSQAGINEKLFF,TGTGCCAGCAGCCAAGCAGGGATTAATGAAAAACTGTTTTTT,TRBV3-1/TRBV3-2,once,NA,TRBJ1-4
CASSQHTRGSGEKLFF,TGTGCCAGCAGCCAACACACGAGGGGGTCCGGTGAAAAACTGTTTTTT,TRBV3-1/TRBV3-2,NA,NA,TRBJ1-4
CASKKWSGNTGELFF,TGTGCCAGCAAAAAATGGTCAGGGAACACCGGGGAGCTGTTTTTT,TRBV27,NA,NA,TRBJ2-2
CASSPPDRGYTF,TGTGCCAGCAGTCCCCCCGACAGGGGCTACACCTTC,TRBV27,NA,NA,TRBJ1-2
CASSYGGMNTEAFF,TGTGCCAGCAGTTACGGGGGGATGAACACTGAAGCTTTCTTT,TRBV6-5,once,NA,TRBJ1-1
CASSQVGTGLTEAFF,TGTGCCAGCAGCCAAGTCGGGACAGGGTTAACTGAAGCTTTCTTT,TRBV3-1/TRBV3-2,NA,TRBD1,TRBJ1-1
CSGAGGLGETQYF,TGCAGCGGCGCCGGGGGGCTGGGAGAGACCCAGTACTTC,TRBV29-1,NA,NA,TRBJ2-5
CASSIERGGVSNQPQHF,TGTGCCAGTAGTATAGAGAGGGGGGGGGTTAGCAATCAGCCCCAGCATTTT,TRBV19,NA,NA,TRBJ1-5
CASRDSAGRSDTQYF,TGTGCCAGCAGGGATTCAGCGGGAAGGTCAGATACGCAGTATTTT,TRBV6-5,NA,TRBD2,TRBJ2-3
CASRTTGNSPLHF,TGTGCCAGCAGAACGACAGGAAATTCACCCCTCCACTTT,TRBV28,NA,NA,TRBJ1-6
CASSLAVGAATNEKLFF,TGTGCCAGCAGCTTAGCGGTGGGGGCAGCAACTAATGAAAAACTGTTTTTT,TRBV11-2,NA,NA,TRBJ1-4
CASSRSGDSYNEQFF,TGCGCCAGCAGCCGCAGCGGGGACTCCTACAATGAGCAGTTCTTC,TRBV5-1,NA,TRBD2,TRBJ2-1
CASSSALAGPQETQYF,TGTGCCAGCAGTTCTGCACTAGCGGGACCCCAAGAGACCCAGTACTTC,TRBV6-5,NA,TRBD2,TRBJ2-5
CASSQGSSQATYEQYF,TGTGCCAGCTCCCAAGGGAGCAGTCAGGCGACCTACGAGCAGTACTTC,TRBV18,NA,NA,TRBJ2-7
CASSVGGRGPLGETQYF,TGTGCCAGCAGCGTAGGAGGCAGGGGCCCATTAGGGGAGACCCAGTACTTC,TRBV9,NA,NA,TRBJ2-5
CASSRLGLEAFF,TGTGCCAGCAGTAGACTAGGACTTGAAGCTTTCTTT,TRBV6-5,NA,NA,TRBJ1-1
CASSLGGWDQPQHF,TGCGCCAGCAGCTTGGGAGGATGGGATCAGCCCCAGCATTTT,TRBV5-1,NA,NA,TRBJ1-5
CASSLGGFGPGYTF,TGTGCCAGCAGCCTGGGGGGTTTCGGGCCTGGCTACACCTTC,TRBV6-5,few,NA,TRBJ1-2
CASSHRGSASGANVLTF,TGCGCCAGCAGCCACCGGGGTTCCGCTTCTGGGGCCAACGTCCTGACTTTC,TRBV5-1,NA,NA,TRBJ2-6
CASSRDSERGYTF,TGTGCCAGCAGTCGGGACAGCGAAAGGGGCTACACCTTC,TRBV12-3/TRBV12-4,NA,TRBD1,TRBJ1-2
CASSFGGQTGRQETQYF,TGCGCCAGCAGCTTCGGTGGGCAGACTGGGAGACAAGAGACCCAGTACTTC,TRBV5-1,NA,NA,TRBJ2-5
CASWPTGNTEAFF,TGTGCCAGCTGGCCAACGGGGAACACTGAAGCTTTCTTT,TRBV5-5,NA,NA,TRBJ1-1
CASSLEPLLYEQYF,TGTGCCAGCAGTTTGGAGCCTCTTCTTTACGAGCAGTACTTC,TRBV28,NA,NA,TRBJ2-7
CASSPQAAGHTQYF,TGTGCCAGCTCACCACAGGCGGCCGGCCATACGCAGTATTTT,TRBV18,NA,NA,TRBJ2-3
CASSLGTNYYEQYF,TGTGCCAGCAGCTTAGGGACTAATTATTACGAGCAGTACTTC,TRBV7-2,NA,NA,TRBJ2-7
CASVPAGGSYTF,TGTGCCAGCGTACCCGCGGGGGGAAGCTACACCTTC,TRBV12-3/TRBV12-4,NA,NA,TRBJ1-2
CATSDFRTPLRETQYF,TGTGCCACCAGTGATTTCAGGACACCCTTGCGGGAGACCCAGTACTTC,TRBV24-1,NA,NA,TRBJ2-5
CSAQTGGTGELFF,TGCAGCGCCCAGACAGGAGGAACCGGGGAGCTGTTTTTT,TRBV29-1,NA,NA,TRBJ2-2
CASSSIPGTGAREQYF,TGTGCCAGCAGTTCTATTCCCGGGACAGGGGCTAGGGAGCAGTACTTC,TRBV6-2/TRBV6-3,NA,TRBD1,TRBJ2-7
CASSEYQGNSPLHF,TGTGCCAGCAGTGAATACCAGGGGAATTCACCCCTCCACTTT,TRBV2,NA,NA,TRBJ1-6
CASSPPSTGMYGYTF,TGTGCCAGCTCACCACCCAGCACAGGGATGTATGGCTACACCTTC,TRBV18,NA,NA,TRBJ1-2
CASSLTVNNSPLHF,TGTGCCAGCAGCTTAACAGTGAATAATTCACCCCTCCACTTT,TRBV5-6,NA,NA,TRBJ1-6
CASSLQAGANTGELFF,TGTGCCAGCAGCTTACAGGCGGGGGCGAACACCGGGGAGCTGTTTTTT,TRBV7-3,few,TRBD2,TRBJ2-2
CASSLAGAGVDIQYF,TGCGCCAGCAGCTTGGCTGGGGCGGGAGTTGACATTCAGTACTTC,TRBV5-1,NA,TRBD2,TRBJ2-4
CASSTPPGLASSSYEQYF,TGTGCCAGCAGTACCCCTCCGGGACTAGCCTCGAGCTCCTACGAGCAGTACTTC,TRBV6-2/TRBV6-3,NA,TRBD2,TRBJ2-7
CSVERDSYSTNYGYTF,TGCAGCGTTGAACGGGACAGCTACTCCACTAACTATGGCTACACCTTC,TRBV29-1,NA,TRBD1,TRBJ1-2
CASSPQRDRAYGYTF,TGTGCCAGCTCACCACAAAGGGACAGGGCTTATGGCTACACCTTC,TRBV18,few,TRBD1,TRBJ1-2